This record concerns one T cell receptor (beta chain) sequence. The antigen remains unidentified. The entry originates in a study of shared clonotypes between healthy human individuals. Study-level findings and limits: About 4.5% of naive CD4 clonotypes were common to a handful of donors.

Assay: immunoSEQ multiplex PCR; the TCRdb copy retains only in-frame clones and omits some. The sample carries some 2.3 million clones, about 92% recorded once. The junction had 7 bases not matched to a gene; V was cut back by 0 bases and J by 2 bases. The CDR3 contains 18 residues. Germline V gene sequence: CDR1 LNHNV, CDR2 YYDKDF (reference sequence). Sample: naive CD4+ T cells from PBMCs. Subset here: CD45RA+ positively selected. V usage is TRBV15 and J usage is TRBJ1-5, with TRBD1 identical over 10 bases. The sequence was collected from a man between 18 and 35 years old in good health. Some clones in this sample may be carry-over from other donors' samples. CDR3 nucleotides: TGTGCCACCAGCAGAGATCTGGGGGACAGGGGTGGCAATCAGCCCCAGCATTTT. Translation gives CATSRDLGDRGGNQPQHF.